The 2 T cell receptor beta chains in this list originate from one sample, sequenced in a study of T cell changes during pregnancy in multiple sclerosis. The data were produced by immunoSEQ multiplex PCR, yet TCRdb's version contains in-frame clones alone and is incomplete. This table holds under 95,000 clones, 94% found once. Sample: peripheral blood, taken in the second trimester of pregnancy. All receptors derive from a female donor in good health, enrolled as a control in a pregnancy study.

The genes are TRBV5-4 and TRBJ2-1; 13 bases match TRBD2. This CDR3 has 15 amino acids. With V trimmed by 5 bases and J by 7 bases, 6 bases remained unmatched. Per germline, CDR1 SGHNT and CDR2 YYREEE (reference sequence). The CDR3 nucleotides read TGTGCCAGCAGTCGGACTAGCGGGAGTGAGAATGAGCAGTTCTTC. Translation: CASSRTSGSENEQFF.

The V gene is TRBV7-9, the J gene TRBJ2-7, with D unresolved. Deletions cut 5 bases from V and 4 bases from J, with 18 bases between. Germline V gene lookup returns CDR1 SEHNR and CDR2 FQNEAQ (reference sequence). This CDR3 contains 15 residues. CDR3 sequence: CASSPSSTVKYEQYF. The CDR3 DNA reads TGTGCCAGCAGCCCGTCTTCTACAGTGAAGTACGAGCAGTACTTC.